The 26 T cell receptor beta chains given below trace back to one sample, sequenced in a study of cytomegalovirus exposure and HLA in healthy donors. The method was immunoSEQ multiplex PCR; TCRdb's version includes in-frame clones alone and lacks a portion of them. The table records 100,000 to 150,000 clones, approximately 95% of them present only once. The specimen sequenced was PBMCs. The source of these receptors is a man younger than 35 in good health and CMV-seronegative.

J is TRBJ2-5 and V is TRBV6-5, with D unresolved. The CDR3 loop spans 13 amino acids. V lost 3 bases to trimming and J lost 7 bases, with 12 bases between them. Germline V gene sequence: CDR1 MNHEY, CDR2 SVGAGI. CDR3 loop: CASSYDGLSTQYF. CDR3 nucleotides: TGTGCCAGCAGTTATGATGGCCTGTCGACCCAGTACTTC.

This chain uses TRBV23-1 with TRBJ2-2; perhaps TRBD1 as D (6 bases). TRBV23-1 is an ORF, with its function uncertain. Trimming shortened V by 0 bases and J by 0 bases, and 17 bases separated the two germline ends. The CDR3 sequence is 19 residues long. The CDR3 sequence: CASSQSSAGQFSNTGELFF. The CDR3 DNA follows: TGCGCCAGCAGTCAATCGTCAGCCGGACAGTTTTCGAACACCGGGGAGCTGTTTTTT.

The V gene is TRBV18, the J gene TRBJ1-1; the match to TRBD1 covers 7 bases. The germline V gene has CDR1 KGHSH and CDR2 LQKENI. V gave up 3 bases and J gave up 5 bases; unmatched junction bases: 9. This CDR3 has 15 residues. CDR3 amino acids: CASSPVRQGGTEAFF. As DNA, the CDR3 is TGTGCCAGCTCACCGGTTCGACAGGGTGGGACTGAAGCTTTCTTT.

The chain couples TRBV29-1 to TRBJ1-2; no clear D gene. V lost 1 base, J lost 10 bases, and 10 bases lay in between. The CDR3 totals 11 residues. Per the germline V gene, CDR1 is SQVTM and CDR2 is ANQGSEA. CDR3 residues: CSVEGSAAYTF. CDR3 sequence (DNA): TGCAGCGTTGAAGGCAGCGCGGCCTACACCTTC. Full variable domain (missing parts from reference TRBV29-1 and TRBJ1-2): SAVISQKPSRDICQRGTSLTIQCQVDSQVTMMFWYRQQPGQSLTLIATANQGSEATYESGFVIDKFPISRPNLTFSTLTVSNMSPEDSSIYLCSVEGSAAYTFGSGTRLTVV.

This clone has only one observation. This chain joins TRBV15 and TRBJ1-1, with TRBD1 as a possible D gene (5 bases). Germline V gene data show CDR1 as LNHNV and CDR2 as YYDKDF (reference sequence). The CDR3 is 14 residues long. The germline V and J ends were trimmed by 0 bases and 7 bases, with 12 bases remaining between them. For the CDR3, the DNA is TGTGCCACCAGCAGAGAAGTCGGGGGAGGTGAAGCTTTCTTT. Translated: CATSREVGGGEAFF.

The gene calls are TRBV7-8 and TRBJ2-2; D is undetermined. This CDR3 contains 14 residues. Germline V CDR1 and CDR2: SGHVS, FQNEAQ. Trimming shortened V by 3 bases and J by 0 bases, and 5 bases separated the two germline ends. This CDR3 reads CASSLTPNTGELFF. The CDR3 bases are TGTGCCAGCAGCTTGACTCCGAACACCGGGGAGCTGTTTTTT. Using reference TRBV7-8 and TRBJ2-2 for the parts outside the CDR3, the full variable domain is GAGVSQSPRYKVAKRGQDVALRCDPISGHVSLFWYQQALGQGPEFLTYFQNEAQLDKSGLPSDRFFAERPEGSVSTLKIQRTQQEDSAVYLCASSLTPNTGELFFGEGSRLTVL.

The J gene is TRBJ1-5, the V gene TRBV28, with D possibly TRBD1 on 5 matching bases. The V end lost 7 bases, the J end lost 0 bases, and 22 bases lay between the germline ends. This CDR3 contains 18 residues. CDR1 and CDR2 (germline): MDHEN, SYDVKM. The CDR3 sequence is CASIPTFLGANSNQPQHF. Written as DNA, the CDR3 is TGTGCCAGCATTCCCACCTTCCTAGGGGCGAATAGCAATCAGCCCCAGCATTTT.

Here the CDR3 DNA reads TGTGCCAGCAGCCTGGGACTCGTACGCGCGAACACCGGGGAGCTGTTTTTT. The encoded protein is CASSLGLVRANTGELFF. The V call is TRBV9, the J call TRBJ2-2; maybe TRBD2 (6 bases). V was cut by 4 bases and J by 0 bases, with 16 bases left in between. This CDR3 contains 17 residues. Germline V gene data show CDR1 as SGDLS and CDR2 as YYNGEE. Drawing the rest from reference TRBV9 and TRBJ2-2, the complete variable domain is DSGVTQTPKHLITATGQRVTLRCSPRSGDLSVYWYQQSLDQGLQFLIQYYNGEERAKGNILERFSAQQFPDLHSELNLSSLELGDSALYFCASSLGLVRANTGELFFGEGSRLTVL.

The chain carries TRBV10-3 and TRBJ2-3; 7 bases are shared with TRBD2. Germline CDR1 is ENHRY and CDR2 is SYGVKD. The CDR3 has 12 amino acids. V shed 10 bases, J shed 2 bases, and the junction held 3 bases outside the gene matches. CDR3 residues: CATRGVTDTQYF. The CDR3 nucleotides read TGTGCCACCCGGGGGGTCACAGATACGCAGTATTTT.

The J gene is TRBJ2-7, the V gene TRBV2; tentatively, D is TRBD2 (6 bases). Germline CDR1 is SNHLY and CDR2 is FYNNEI. Deletions cut 6 bases from V and 3 bases from J, with 15 bases between. The CDR3 consists of 14 residues. The CDR3 region has the DNA TGTGCCAGCAGGTCCCCGCGGGGTGGCTACGAGCAGTACTTC. Translating it yields CASRSPRGGYEQYF.

The chain recombines TRBV11-2 with TRBJ2-7; D might be TRBD2 (5 bases). CDR3 length: 16 amino acids. Per germline, CDR1 SGHAT and CDR2 FQNNGV. Trimming shortened V by 4 bases and J by 4 bases, and 20 bases separated the two germline ends. The CDR3 here is CASSSVEGQSRYEQYF. CDR3 in DNA: TGTGCCAGCAGCTCCGTCGAGGGTCAGTCGAGATACGAGCAGTACTTC.

The chain has TRBV6-5 and TRBJ2-7, with 8 bases that match TRBD2. The length of the CDR3 is 14 residues. Germline CDR1 is MNHEY and CDR2 is SVGAGI. V lost 6 bases, J lost 7 bases, and 11 bases stayed unmatched. The CDR3 here is CASSQAGGSGEQYF. Written as DNA, the CDR3 is TGTGCCAGCAGCCAGGCGGGAGGTTCGGGAGAGCAGTACTTC.

The chain is built from TRBV30 and TRBJ1-5; 9 bases are shared with TRBD1. This CDR3 comprises 14 residues. The germline CDR1 and CDR2 sequences are GTSNPN and SVGIG (reference sequence). The V gene end was trimmed by 2 bases and the J gene end by 4 bases; junction bases not matched to a gene: 3. DNA of the CDR3: TGTGCCTGGAGTCGCGACAGGGGGAATCAGCCCCAGCATTTT. Its translation: CAWSRDRGNQPQHF.

The chain links TRBV2 to TRBJ1-5, with D perhaps matching TRBD1 (5 bases). Looked up from germline, CDR1 is SNHLY and CDR2 is FYNNEI. Trimming stripped 2 bases from V and 6 bases from J, with 11 bases between. The CDR3 length is 14 residues. CDR3 sequence (DNA): TGTGCCAGCAGTGAACAGGGTGGCGTTCAGCCCCAGCATTTT. Translation gives CASSEQGGVQPQHF.

This sequence joins TRBV30 and TRBJ2-1; maybe TRBD2 (6 bases). Germline CDR1 and CDR2: GTSNPN and SVGIG (reference sequence). CDR3 length: 14 amino acids. Between the trimmed V and J ends, which lost 2 bases and 5 bases, there was a span of 13 bases. The CDR3 sequence: CAWSPGTPDNEQFF. The CDR3 bases are TGTGCCTGGAGTCCAGGGACTCCTGACAATGAGCAGTTCTTC.

This chain joins TRBV15 and TRBJ2-2, with 7 positions matching TRBD1. V shed 2 bases and J 4 bases; nucleotides not matched to a gene: 7. Germline V CDR1 and CDR2: LNHNV, YYDKDF (reference sequence). The CDR3 runs 16 residues. CDR3 sequence: CATSRMRQGPTGELFF. The CDR3 DNA reads TGTGCCACCAGCAGAATGAGACAGGGACCCACCGGGGAGCTGTTTTTT.

The CDR3 reads CATHGGQAPSYEQYF. The CDR3 DNA is TGTGCCACCCATGGTGGACAGGCCCCATCCTACGAGCAGTACTTC. J is TRBJ2-7 and V is TRBV7-9, with 7 positions matching TRBD1. Germline CDR1 is SEHNR and CDR2 is FQNEAQ (reference sequence). V shed 10 bases, J shed 1 base, and the junction held 13 bases outside the gene matches. This CDR3 region has 15 residues. Variable domain in full (rest from reference TRBV7-9 and TRBJ2-7): DTGVSQNPRHKITKRGQNVTFRCDPISEHNRLYWYRQTLGQGPEFLTYFQNEAQLEKSRLLSDRFSAERPKGSFSTLEIQRTEQGDSAMYLCATHGGQAPSYEQYFGPGTRLTVT.

The chain is built from TRBV7-9 and TRBJ2-2; 10 bases agree with TRBD2. With V trimmed by 0 bases and J by 4 bases, 5 bases remained unmatched. The CDR3 is made up of 17 amino acids. The germline CDR1 and CDR2 sequences are SEHNR and FQNEAQ (reference sequence). The chain's CDR3 is CASSLAAGGPGTGELFF. DNA for the CDR3: TGTGCCAGCAGCTTAGCAGCGGGAGGGCCGGGCACCGGGGAGCTGTTTTTT.

The chain couples TRBV7-8 to TRBJ1-2, with 9 bases aligning to TRBD1. The CDR3 runs to 17 residues. Per the germline V gene, CDR1 is SGHVS and CDR2 is FQNEAQ. With 0 bases clipped from V and 7 bases from J, the junction kept 12 bases outside the gene matches. The CDR3 here is CASSLAQGAVFRGGYTF. The CDR3 bases are TGTGCCAGCAGCTTAGCACAGGGGGCAGTCTTTCGGGGTGGCTACACCTTC.

The chain combines TRBV9 with TRBJ2-1, with 9 bases lining up with TRBD1. The CDR3 runs 16 residues. Trimming removed 1 base from V and 8 bases from J; junction bases left unmatched: 10. CDR1 and CDR2 (germline): SGDLS, YYNGEE. The CDR3: CASSVLWTGAGHEQFF. Written as DNA, the CDR3 is TGTGCCAGCAGCGTACTTTGGACAGGGGCTGGTCATGAGCAGTTCTTC.

The chain recombines TRBV9 with TRBJ2-7; TRBD2 is a possible D gene (5 bases). Trimming took 4 bases from V and 4 from J, leaving 18 bases between them. Germline loops: CDR1 SGDLS, CDR2 YYNGEE. There are 15 residues in the CDR3. The CDR3 sequence: CASSPTRADFYEQYF. The CDR3 nucleotides read TGTGCCAGCAGCCCCACTAGGGCCGACTTTTACGAGCAGTACTTC.

This sequence joins TRBV15 and TRBJ1-1, with 9 bases aligning to TRBD1. Germline CDR1 reads LNHNV; CDR2 reads YYDKDF (reference sequence). The ends lost 3 bases at V and 5 bases at J; junction bases unmatched: 7. The CDR3 has 15 residues. The CDR3 reads CATSRETGGETEAFF. The CDR3 DNA reads as TGTGCCACCAGCAGGGAGACAGGGGGGGAGACTGAAGCTTTCTTT. Full variable domain (outside the CDR3, taken from reference TRBV15 and TRBJ1-1): DAMVIQNPRYQVTQFGKPVTLSCSQTLNHNVMYWYQQKSSQAPKLLFHYYDKDFNNEADTPDNFQSRRPNTSFCFLDIRSPGLGDTAMYLCATSRETGGETEAFFGQGTRLTVV.

V usage is TRBV27 and J usage is TRBJ2-2; TRBD2 might be the D (6 bases). V was trimmed by 9 bases and J by 3 bases, leaving 20 bases between them. Germline V gene lookup returns CDR1 MNHEY and CDR2 SMNVEV (reference sequence). The CDR3 is made up of 16 amino acids. CDR3: CASGGGGIYHTGELFF. CDR3 nucleotide sequence: TGTGCCAGTGGGGGTGGGGGGATATATCACACCGGGGAGCTGTTTTTT.

This rearrangement joins TRBV4-1 to TRBJ2-7, with 9 bases aligning to TRBD2. In germline, CDR1 is MGHRA, CDR2 YSYEKL. V dropped 5 bases and J dropped 2; count of bases not matched to a gene: 4. The CDR3 has 14 residues. CDR3 nucleotides: TGCGCCAGCAGCTCGGGACTAGCTCCCTACGAGCAGTACTTC. This codes for CASSSGLAPYEQYF.

This chain links TRBV6-5 with TRBJ2-6, with D hard to call. Germline-derived CDR1 and CDR2 are MNHEY and SVGAGI. V lost 2 bases to trimming and J lost 2 bases, with 10 bases between them. This CDR3 has 16 amino acids. The CDR3 DNA follows: TGTGCCAGCAGTTACCCCGGGTCCACTGGGGCCAACGTCCTGACTTTC. Its translation: CASSYPGSTGANVLTF.

The chain combines TRBV14 with TRBJ2-3; D perhaps matches TRBD2 (7 bases). V was clipped by 2 bases and J by 4 bases, with 10 bases between them. Germline values: CDR1 SGHDN, CDR2 FVKESK. The CDR3 sequence is 14 residues long. CDR3 residues: CASSQYGGPDTQYF. The CDR3 nucleotides read TGTGCCAGCAGCCAATACGGGGGGCCAGATACGCAGTATTTT.